What follows are 14 T cell receptor beta chains derived from one specimen sequenced in a study of cytomegalovirus exposure and HLA in healthy donors. This PCR relied on a set of 60 Vbeta primers and 13 Jbeta primers. Clones were read by immunoSEQ multiplex PCR, and TCRdb kept only the in-frame ones, dropping some. The sample contains 100,000 to 120,000 clones, 65% to 75% of which appear only once. The specimen sequenced was PBMCs. The source is a woman in her thirties or forties in good health and CMV-seropositive.

The CDR3 DNA is TGTGCCAGCAGCATCAATGGACTGGAAAATTCACCCCTCCACTTT. Translation gives CASSINGLENSPLHF. The genes are TRBV5-4 and TRBJ1-6; D is unresolved. This CDR3 has 15 residues. V was trimmed by 4 bases and J by 7 bases, leaving 15 bases between them. Germline assignment: CDR1 SGHNT and CDR2 YYREEE (reference sequence).

The chain employs TRBV9 and TRBJ1-6, with 11 positions matching TRBD1. Germline CDR1 is SGDLS and CDR2 is YYNGEE. The CDR3 is made up of 15 amino acids. J gave up 10 bases and V 3 bases, and 6 bases lay outside the gene matches. The DNA of the CDR3 is TGTGCCAGCAGCGCCCCCGGGACAGGGGGATCACCCCTCCACTTT. It codes for CASSAPGTGGSPLHF.

This clone turned up a few times. The rearrangement links TRBV7-9 to TRBJ1-1, with 12 bases fitting TRBD1. Germline V gene lookup returns CDR1 SEHNR and CDR2 FQNEAQ (reference sequence). J gave up 3 bases and V 5 bases, and 4 bases lay outside the gene matches. The CDR3 totals 15 residues. DNA for the CDR3: TGTGCCAGCAGCAGAGGGACAGGGGGCTACACTGAAGCTTTCTTT. Translation: CASSRGTGGYTEAFF.

In the case of this clone: An end of the junction does not agree with germline; a read error may underlie this. J is TRBJ2-3 and V is TRBV7-9; 9 bases map to TRBD2. The germline V gene encodes CDR1 SEHNR and CDR2 FQNEAQ (reference sequence). The CDR3 covers 17 residues. The chain's CDR3 is CVSSLGTGLATSDTQYF. As DNA, the CDR3 is TGTGTCAGCAGCTTAGGCACGGGACTAGCAACGTCAGATACGCAGTATTTT.

There are a few counts of this clone. The chain joins TRBV6-1 to TRBJ1-4, with D possibly being TRBD1 (6 bases). This CDR3 is built from 14 residues. The germline V gene has CDR1 MNHNS and CDR2 SASEGT. V lost 5 bases and J lost 2, with 9 bases in between. In DNA form, the CDR3 reads TGTGCCAGCAGTACAGGACAGACTAATGAAAAACTGTTTTTT. Amino acid sequence: CASSTGQTNEKLFF.

The chain is built from TRBV29-1 and TRBJ2-7; D possibly corresponds to TRBD1 (6 bases). CDR3 length equals 14 residues. V was pared by 5 bases and J by 3 bases, with 17 bases between. Germline CDR1 is SQVTM and CDR2 is ANQGSEA. The CDR3 protein is CSVRLTGLGYEQYF. As DNA, the CDR3 is TGCAGCGTTCGTCTCACAGGGCTAGGCTACGAGCAGTACTTC.

The chain combines TRBV5-1 with TRBJ2-7; D is ambiguous. This CDR3 is built from 13 residues. Per the germline V gene, CDR1 is SGHRS and CDR2 is YFSETQ. V lost 5 bases and J lost 5, with 14 bases in between. The CDR3 DNA reads TGCGCCAGCAGGGTCGGTGCCGAGGACGAGCAGTACTTC. It yields the protein CASRVGAEDEQYF.

As to this clone: The sample has other DNA sequences that encode this CDR3 too. The chain is built from TRBV2 and TRBJ2-1; TRBD2 matches 13 bases. Per germline, CDR1 SNHLY and CDR2 FYNNEI. Unmatched junction bases numbered 1, after V lost 4 bases and J lost 7 bases. The CDR3 is 14 amino acids. This CDR3 reads CASSGGLAGNEQFF. CDR3 nucleotide sequence: TGTGCCAGCAGTGGGGGACTAGCGGGAAATGAGCAGTTCTTC.

The rearrangement links TRBV5-1 to TRBJ2-1; TRBD1 agrees at 8 bases. The V segment lost 0 bases and the J segment 3 bases; nucleotides outside the gene matches: 5. CDR3 length: 16 amino acids. CDR1 and CDR2 from the germline V gene are SGHRS and YFSETQ. The CDR3 protein is CASSLALGQGYNEQFF. CDR3 in DNA: TGCGCCAGCAGCTTGGCCCTTGGACAGGGCTACAATGAGCAGTTCTTC.

The gene calls are TRBV6-6 and TRBJ2-7; TRBD2 matches 15 bases. The CDR3 has 16 amino acids. Germline CDR1 reads MNHNY; CDR2 reads SVGAGI (reference sequence). V dropped 2 bases and J dropped 7; count of bases not matched to a gene: 6. CDR3 sequence reads: CASSYGTSGRLGEQYF. CDR3 nucleotide sequence: TGTGCCAGCAGTTACGGGACTAGCGGGAGGTTGGGGGAGCAGTACTTC.

This clone came up once. This chain connects TRBV21-1 to TRBJ1-2. TRBV21-1 corresponds to a pseudogene. This CDR3 has 14 residues. The CDR3: CASRKAGRAYGYTF. The CDR3 DNA follows: TGTGCCAGCAGGAAGGCAGGGAGGGCCTATGGCTACACCTTC.

This chain connects TRBV5-8 to TRBJ2-3, with 13 bases aligning to TRBD2. The germline CDR1 and CDR2 sequences are SGHTS and YDEGEE. The CDR3 runs to 19 residues. The junction had 14 bases not matched to a gene; V was cut back by 5 bases and J by 2 bases. The CDR3 nucleotides read TGTGCCAGCAGGCCCAGACTAGCGGGAGGCCAACTGATCACAGATACGCAGTATTTT. Residues: CASRPRLAGGQLITDTQYF.

This clone appeared a single time. The CDR3 DNA reads TGTGCCAGCAGTGGTCGGTACGAGCAGTACTTC. Amino acids: CASSGRYEQYF. J is TRBJ2-7 and V is TRBV6-1; no definite D call. CDR1 is MNHNS and CDR2 is SASEGT in the germline V gene. Deletions cut 4 bases from V and 4 bases from J, with 5 bases between. CDR3 length: 11 amino acids.

The rearrangement links TRBV19 to TRBJ2-7; possible D gene TRBD2, 5 bases. Germline CDR1 is LNHDA and CDR2 is SQIVND (reference sequence). The CDR3 has 15 residues. Trimming removed 1 base at V and 6 bases at J, with 16 bases between. The CDR3 sequence: CASSIVARGIGEQYF. The DNA of the CDR3 is TGTGCCAGTAGTATAGTGGCGAGAGGGATTGGCGAGCAGTACTTC.